This T cell receptor (beta chain) was identified during a study of metastatic and nonmetastatic thyroid tumors. Study as a whole: Samples came from malignant and benign thyroid patients, and repertoires were compared across blood and tumor or nodule tissue.

TCRdb redid the clone calls on the PCR reads using MiXCR. The sample has about 93,000 clones, 8% to 9.5% seen once. This clone was counted a few times. Antigen: not known. Study-level results: Compared with benign nodules, malignant thyroid tumors were reported to have significantly higher TCR beta diversity in both blood and tumor.

Germline-derived CDR1 and CDR2 are SGDLS and YYNGEE. J gave up 4 bases and V 4 bases, and 13 bases lay outside the gene matches. The CDR3 covers 17 residues. Patients had received no treatment of any kind before thyroid surgery. The sequence derives from a female donor with papillary thyroid cancer or a benign thyroid nodule (not recorded which). Some clones in this sample may be carry-over from other donors' samples. The V and J genes are TRBV9 and TRBJ1-2, with 10 bases identical to TRBD1. Sample: blood. In DNA form, the CDR3 reads TGTGCCAGCAGCCCCCGGACAGGGGGTTTTTTTAGCTATGGCTACACCTTC. It yields the protein CASSPRTGGFFSYGYTF.